The next 2 T cell receptor beta chains were all read from a single sample in a study of T cells in Graves' hyperthyroidism and ophthalmopathy. There were TCR beta CDR3 regions amplified from RNA transcripts. The primer set for the first-round RT-PCR of the TCR CDR3 was HTBI. TCRdb ran MiXCR on the multiplex PCR reads and lists one entry per CDR3 protein. This sample has about 360,000 distinct CDR3 sequences, with around 25% found just once. Source material: blood. Receptors originate from a man between 45 and 60 years old with Graves' hyperthyroidism.

The chain carries TRBV3-1 and TRBJ2-1, with D tentatively TRBD1 (5 bases). Trimming stripped 1 base from V and 0 bases from J, with 13 bases between. There are 17 residues in the CDR3. Germline V gene lookup returns CDR1 LGHDT and CDR2 YNNKEL (reference sequence). This CDR3 reads CASSQALGASSYNEQFF. The CDR3 region has the DNA TGTGCCAGCAGCCAAGCCTTAGGGGCCAGCTCCTACAATGAGCAGTTCTTC.

The chain is built from TRBV27 and TRBJ2-7; possible D gene TRBD2, 5 bases. The V gene lost 0 bases and the J gene lost 6 bases, with 9 bases spanning the gap. Germline V lookup: CDR1 MNHEY, CDR2 SMNVEV (reference sequence). The CDR3 loop spans 13 amino acids. The CDR3 sequence is CASSLSEGIEQYF. The CDR3 bases are TGTGCCAGCAGTTTATCCGAGGGAATCGAGCAGTACTTC.